The 5 T cell receptor beta chains below all came from one sample that was sequenced in a study of T cell responses to AZD1222 COVID-19 vaccine. Profiling relied on immunoSEQ multiplex PCR, and the TCRdb table lists in-frame clones only, not all of them. The data hold 120,000 to 150,000 clones, with over 80% observed a single time. The material sequenced was peripheral blood, taken on day 0 of MenACWY control vaccination. The receptor source for this set is an adult in good health.

The chain has TRBV6-5 and TRBJ1-2; 9 bases are a match to TRBD1. Trimming removed 6 bases from V and 7 bases from J; junction bases left unmatched: 9. Germline-derived CDR1 and CDR2 are MNHEY and SVGAGI. The CDR3 has 14 amino acids. The chain's CDR3 is CASRFRTGEIGYTF. The CDR3 nucleotides are TGTGCCAGCAGATTTCGGACAGGGGAAATTGGCTACACCTTC.

The rearrangement uses TRBV28 and TRBJ2-1, with D unresolved. CDR1 and CDR2 from the germline V gene are MDHEN and SYDVKM. This CDR3 comprises 13 residues. The V and J ends lost 2 bases and 4 bases respectively, with 6 bases between them. The CDR3 region has the DNA TGTGCCAGCAGTTTAAGCAGGTACAATGAGCAGTTCTTC. This codes for CASSLSRYNEQFF.

V gene TRBV29-1 combines with J gene TRBJ1-4; D ambiguous. Looked up from germline, CDR1 is SQVTM and CDR2 is ANQGSEA. The CDR3 length is 12 residues. V lost 4 bases and J 12 bases, leaving 15 bases between the germline ends. As DNA, the CDR3 is TGCAGCGTTGTTGTGCGACCCGGGGAACTGTTTTTT. Translated: CSVVVRPGELFF.

The rearrangement uses TRBV19 and TRBJ1-6; TRBD1 is a possible D gene (5 bases). The CDR3 runs 15 residues. CDR1 and CDR2 (germline): LNHDA, SQIVND (reference sequence). Deletions cut 5 bases from V and 5 bases from J, with 13 bases between. CDR3 residues: CASSWGGANNSPLHF. Written as DNA, the CDR3 is TGTGCCAGTAGTTGGGGCGGAGCCAATAATTCACCCCTCCACTTT.

A single count supports this clone. The V call is TRBV5-6, the J call TRBJ1-2; TRBD1 agrees at 7 bases. Germline V gene data show CDR1 as SGHDT and CDR2 as YYEEEE. CDR3 length: 14 residues. Unmatched junction bases numbered 8, after V lost 4 bases and J lost 5 bases. CDR3 in DNA: TGTGCCAGCAGCCCCGAGGGGGCCGGGTATGGCTACACCTTC. Its protein is CASSPEGAGYGYTF.